The present T cell receptor beta chain was sequenced within a study of OX40 agonist ivuxolimab in advanced cancers. The CDR3 totals 13 residues. Germline CDR1 is SGHNT and CDR2 is YYREEE (reference sequence). V was trimmed by 4 bases and J by 5 bases, leaving 11 bases between them. Method: immunoSEQ multiplex PCR; TCRdb's copy keeps in-frame clones and lacks some. The repertoire holds roughly 79,000 clones, more than 80% seen once, with roughly 0.5% in the top ten. Sequences were derived from CD4+ or CD8+ T cells sorted from blood, sampled in a trial of the OX40 agonist ivuxolimab. V and J are TRBV5-4 and TRBJ2-3; D could derive from TRBD1 or TRBD2 (5 bases each). This sequence originates from an adult with an advanced solid tumor such as melanoma, head and neck, liver or kidney cancer. CDR3: CASSKMGVDTQYF. CDR3 nucleotides: TGTGCCAGCAGCAAGATGGGGGTAGATACGCAGTATTTT.